This T cell receptor beta chain was captured in a study of blood T cells in healthy people across ages. Note on this clonotype: Its target is unknown.

Study results and caveats: Researchers judged that diversity estimates from one million T cells fell short of true values.

The CDR3 length is 15 residues. In germline, CDR1 is MNHNS, CDR2 SASEGT. Through a sample-barcoded 5' primer and a J-beta primer mix, a second PCR was run for roughly 6 to 12 cycles. TCRdb recomputed calls from the 5' RACE reads with MiXCR, one row per CDR3 protein. The table has 750,000 to 950,000 distinct CDR3 sequences, approximately 32% seen once. This same sample was also taken into another study, of T cells of mothers and their children. That publication notes: Slightly, though not significantly, more overlap was seen in related than in unrelated mother-child pairs.

Material: blood. This receptor was identified in a woman in her thirties or forties in good health. The rearrangement joins TRBV6-1 to TRBJ2-1; TRBD1 aligns across 8 bases. The last part of the DNA fits TRBJ2-7 better; the J call may be wrong. As DNA, the CDR3 is TGTGCCAGCAGTGGTGGGACAGGTTCCTACAATGAGCAGTACTTC. It translates to CASSGGTGSYNEQYF.